The T cell receptor beta chain under discussion was sequenced for a study of cytomegalovirus exposure and HLA in healthy donors. In the PCR, 60 Vbeta and 13 Jbeta primers were used. Measured with immunoSEQ multiplex PCR; TCRdb has only the in-frame clones, and not every one. The data hold 130,000 or so clones, with approximately 77% observed a single time. CDR1 and CDR2 (germline): LNHDA, SQIVND (reference sequence). The CDR3 sequence is 16 residues long. Trimming shortened V by 5 bases and J by 6 bases, and 20 bases separated the two germline ends. The origin of this receptor is a woman aged 55-70 years in good health and CMV-seronegative. The chain employs TRBV19 and TRBJ2-1; maybe TRBD1 (6 bases). The sequencing input was PBMCs. CDR3 protein: CASSLWGTSGVNEQFF. CDR3 sequence (DNA): TGTGCCAGTAGTCTTTGGGGGACAAGTGGAGTCAATGAGCAGTTCTTC.